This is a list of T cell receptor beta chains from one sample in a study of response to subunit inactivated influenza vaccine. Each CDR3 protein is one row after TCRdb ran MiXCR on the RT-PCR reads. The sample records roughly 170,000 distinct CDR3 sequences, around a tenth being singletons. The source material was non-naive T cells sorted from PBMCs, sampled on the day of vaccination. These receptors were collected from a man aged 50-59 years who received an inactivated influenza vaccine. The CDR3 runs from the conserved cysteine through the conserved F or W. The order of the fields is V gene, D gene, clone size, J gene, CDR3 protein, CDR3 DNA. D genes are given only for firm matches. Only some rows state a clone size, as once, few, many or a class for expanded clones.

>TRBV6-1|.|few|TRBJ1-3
CASSEVGRGRGNTIYF
TGTGCCAGCAGTGAAGTCGGAAGGGGTAGAGGAAACACCATATATTTT
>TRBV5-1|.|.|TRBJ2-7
CASSLSPGPYEQYF
TGCGCCAGCAGCCTGTCCCCGGGACCCTACGAGCAGTACTTC
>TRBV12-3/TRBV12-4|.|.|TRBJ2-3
CASSPGTQTLNTDTQYF
TGTGCCAGCAGCCCTGGGACGCAGACTTTAAACACAGATACGCAGTATTTT
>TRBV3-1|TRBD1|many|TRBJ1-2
CASSPMDRFYGYTF
TGTGCCAGCAGCCCCATGGACAGGTTCTATGGCTACACCTTC
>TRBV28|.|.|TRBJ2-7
CASRSGGIRYEQYF
TGTGCCAGTCGGTCGGGTGGGATCCGCTACGAGCAGTACTTC
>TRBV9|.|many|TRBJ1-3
CASSAASGNTIYF
TGTGCCAGCAGCGCCGCCTCCGGAAACACCATATATTTT
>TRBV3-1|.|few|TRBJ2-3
CASSPPSSGTGVRTDTQYF
TGTGCCAGCAGCCCACCCTCATCCGGGACTGGGGTTCGCACAGATACGCAGTATTTT
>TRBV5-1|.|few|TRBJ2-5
CASSYRDLGETQYF
TGCGCCAGCAGCTACAGGGATTTGGGGGAGACCCAGTACTTC
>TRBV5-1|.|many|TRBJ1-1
CASSLRAPNTEAFF
TGCGCCAGCAGCTTGAGGGCCCCGAACACTGAAGCTTTCTTT
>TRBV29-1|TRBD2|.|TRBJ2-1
CSVESGRMGNEQFF
TGCAGCGTGGAAAGCGGGAGGATGGGCAATGAGCAGTTCTTC
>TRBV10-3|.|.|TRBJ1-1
CAISEGRKAFF
TGTGCCATCAGTGAGGGACGTAAAGCTTTCTTT
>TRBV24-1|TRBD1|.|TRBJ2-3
CATSDLGTGDLADTQYF
TGTGCCACCAGTGATTTGGGGACAGGGGATTTGGCAGATACGCAGTATTTT